The rows below give T cell receptor beta chains drawn from one sample of a study of vaccination effects on CD4 cells after COVID-19. The antigens these receptors bind are not known. Only in-frame clones appear in the TCRdb table, and some are missing; sequencing was by immunoSEQ multiplex PCR. The sample gives over 25,000 clones, about 80% of which show up once; 30% is in the top ten. Sequenced here: CD4+ T cells from PBMCs cultured with SARS-CoV-2 spike peptides, sampled before COVID-19 vaccination. These receptors were taken from a human donor who received a COVID-19 vaccine. Each CDR3 is given with its conserved first and last residue. A D gene is named only where the DNA matches it firmly. Not all rows give a size; the values are once, few, many and, for expanded clones, a class.

abundance,v_gene,d_gene,j_gene,CDR3aa,CDR3nt
.,TRBV13,TRBD1,TRBJ2-7,CASSLGHGTGSYEQYF,TGTGCCAGCAGCTTAGGCCACGGGACAGGTAGCTACGAGCAGTACTTC
.,TRBV2,TRBD1,TRBJ2-2,CASTGQGRSGGELFF,TGTGCCAGCACCGGACAGGGTCGTTCAGGCGGGGAGCTGTTTTTT
few,TRBV4-1,.,TRBJ1-6,CASSQDGWGDNSPLHF,TGCGCCAGCAGCCAAGATGGGTGGGGTGACAATTCACCCCTCCACTTT
.,TRBV15,.,TRBJ1-3,CATSRGGSTAGNTIYF,TGTGCCACCAGCAGAGGGGGTAGTACTGCTGGAAACACCATATATTTT
.,TRBV19,.,TRBJ1-5,CASKGNGNQPQHF,TGTGCCAGTAAGGGGAACGGGAATCAGCCCCAGCATTTT
few,TRBV7-8,TRBD2,TRBJ2-2,CASSSRLAKNTGELFF,TGTGCCAGCAGCTCCCGACTAGCGAAGAACACCGGGGAGCTGTTTTTT
medium-sized,TRBV4-1,.,TRBJ1-5,CASSQGKSNQPQHF,TGCGCCAGCAGCCAGGGAAAGAGCAATCAGCCCCAGCATTTT
few,TRBV7-7,TRBD1,TRBJ1-5,CASSLTTGVSRHQPQHF,TGTGCTAGCAGCTTAACGACAGGGGTTTCGAGGCATCAGCCCCAGCATTTT
.,TRBV9,TRBD2,TRBJ2-5,CASSVDGGGAQTQYF,TGTGCCAGCAGCGTAGACGGCGGGGGGGCCCAGACCCAGTACTTC
few,TRBV5-1,TRBD1,TRBJ2-1,CASSSGTGGTYEQFF,TGCGCCAGCAGCTCCGGGACAGGGGGTACCTATGAGCAGTTCTTC
once,TRBV30,.,TRBJ1-1,CAWSVHIYTEAFF,TGTGCCTGGAGTGTCCACATTTACACTGAAGCTTTCTTT
.,TRBV19,TRBD2,TRBJ2-7,CASSATSGTYEQYF,TGTGCCAGTAGTGCTACTAGCGGGACCTACGAGCAGTACTTC
.,TRBV7-9,TRBD2,TRBJ2-7,CASSLARGSYEQYF,TGTGCCAGCAGCTTAGCGCGGGGGTCCTACGAGCAGTACTTC
.,TRBV9,TRBD1,TRBJ2-3,CASSVKGALGTDTQYF,TGTGCCAGCAGCGTAAAGGGGGCTCTTGGCACAGATACGCAGTATTTT
.,TRBV6-1,.,TRBJ2-7,CASSEGGALSYEQYF,TGTGCCAGCAGTGAAGGCGGTGCCCTCTCCTACGAGCAGTACTTC
.,TRBV7-2,.,TRBJ2-5,CASSRRGETQYF,TGTGCCAGCAGCCGCAGGGGAGAGACCCAGTACTTC
few,TRBV9,TRBD1,TRBJ1-2,CASSVGQGPYGYTF,TGTGCCAGCAGCGTAGGACAGGGCCCCTATGGCTACACCTTC
.,TRBV3-1/TRBV3-2,TRBD1,TRBJ1-2,CASSLQGAEGYGYTF,TGTGCCAGCAGCTTACAGGGGGCTGAGGGCTATGGCTACACCTTC
.,TRBV6-5,.,TRBJ1-5,CASLQGGQPQHF,TGTGCCAGCCTTCAAGGGGGTCAGCCCCAGCATTTT
.,TRBV11-2,.,TRBJ2-1,CASSLEGSGGLRRENEQFF,TGTGCCAGCAGCTTAGAGGGTTCGGGGGGCCTTCGCCGGGAGAATGAGCAGTTCTTC
.,TRBV3-1/TRBV3-2,TRBD1,TRBJ2-7,CASSLTGPEQYF,TGTGCCAGCAGCCTGACAGGGCCCGAGCAGTACTTC
.,TRBV7-9,TRBD1,TRBJ2-1,CASRRGTGNEQFF,TGTGCCAGCAGACGCGGGACAGGGAATGAGCAGTTCTTC
.,TRBV10-3,TRBD1,TRBJ2-1,CAISSTGTGNNEQFF,TGTGCCATCAGTTCGACCGGGACAGGGAACAATGAGCAGTTCTTC
once,TRBV6-2/TRBV6-3,.,TRBJ2-2,CASSLGLSVRSTGELFF,TGTGCCAGCAGTTTGGGACTTTCTGTCCGGAGCACCGGGGAGCTGTTTTTT